This paragraph covers one T cell receptor beta chain sequence. Its recognized antigen is unknown. No clone much larger than this one lies a single base away; base qualities are absent. The source of the sample is a study of control samples from healthy donors and cancer patients (TCRdb year 2020). Library preparation employed the immunoSEQ multiplex PCR assay. TCRdb holds this immuneACCESS table with in-frame rearrangements only. Some clones are missing; in checked studies, unresolved V genes explain under half, and the rest has no known cause. The sample contains about 170,000 clones, just over 85% of them found a single time. Roughly 5.3% of the sample lies in the top ten. The CDR3 sequence holds 16 residues, the cysteine and phenylalanine included. Left in the record is the CDR3 DNA by itself, 48 bases read in frame from the first base.

The sequence was collected from a woman in her twenties or thirties in good health. The rearrangement combines TRBV12-2 with TRBJ1-5; the table's TRBD1 call for D was not verified on the DNA. TRBV12-2 is marked as a pseudogene. Sequencing was carried out using blood. Here the CDR3 is given as CASRSGQFGPTQPQHF. The DNA sequence follows: TGTGCAAGTCGTTCGGGACAGTTCGGTCCTACTCAGCCCCAGCATTTT.